This is a list of T cell receptor beta chains from one sample in a study of blood T cells in healthy people across ages. TCRdb analysed the 5' RACE reads with MiXCR anew, one entry per CDR3 protein. The data contain roughly 650,000 distinct CDR3 sequences, approximately 29% of them singletons. Source material: blood. These receptors were collected from an elderly woman in good health. Each CDR3 is given without its conserved first and last residue.

TRBV12-3/TRBV12-4,TRBJ1-1,ASSFGRDTEAF
TRBV12-3/TRBV12-4,TRBJ2-7,ASSLDAGYEQY
TRBV5-8,TRBJ2-3,ASRQGYGTDTQY
TRBV15,TRBJ2-6,ATSRDRGQGAAGANVLT
TRBV6-5,TRBJ2-7,ASSYGDTSSYEQY
TRBV7-2,TRBJ2-1,ASSLDPPYEQF
TRBV6-2/TRBV6-3,TRBJ2-1,ASSIAGGRNEQF
TRBV6-5,TRBJ2-5,ASSQTGNKETQY
TRBV10-2,TRBJ2-7,ASRVPGQGSYEQY
TRBV7-9,.,ASSLGETRTVYEQY
TRBV20-1,TRBJ1-1,SAYAVNTEAF
TRBV7-8,TRBJ1-1,ASSLPGAAEAF
TRBV5-1,TRBJ1-1,ASSLARADTEAF
TRBV18,TRBJ1-1,ASSPDPSEAF
TRBV2,TRBJ1-2,ASSGQHGYT
TRBV20-1,TRBJ2-3,SVGGGAGTDTQY
TRBV20-1,TRBJ1-2,SAFQGLGYT
TRBV3-1,TRBJ2-5,ASSQGATSRQTQY
TRBV7-2,TRBJ1-2,ASSFGGGTTNYGYT
TRBV30,TRBJ1-6,AWSAGQDNSPLH
TRBV30,TRBJ1-1,AWSVLGTGKTEAF
TRBV5-4,TRBJ1-6,ASSSTSGRGRSPLH
TRBV7-9,TRBJ2-3,ASSSEGGFSDTQY
TRBV29-1,TRBJ2-3,SVGGRERTDTQY
TRBV5-1,TRBJ2-3,ASSLEGDTQY
TRBV4-3,TRBJ1-3,ASSQDHQGGPGNTIY
TRBV7-3,TRBJ1-5,ASSRGRNQPQH
TRBV29-1,TRBJ2-3,SVEGQLKTDTQY
TRBV9,TRBJ2-1,ASSALSGGDYNEQF
TRBV7-8,TRBJ1-2,ASSSSGGAGGYT
TRBV11-1,TRBJ2-5,ASTLGPQETQY
TRBV6-4,TRBJ1-2,ASSDLRNGYT
TRBV3-1,TRBJ1-6,ASRQPGQGNNSPLH
TRBV5-1,TRBJ2-3,ASSPGTGVPSTDTQY
TRBV6-5,TRBJ1-5,ASRALVGSNQPQH
TRBV30,TRBJ1-4,AWNTGMSSRNEKLF
TRBV7-2,TRBJ2-1,ANEWDPAGEQF
TRBV7-2,TRBJ2-1,ASSQLSGGKNEQF
TRBV20-1,TRBJ1-4,SARSSGYSNEKLF
TRBV7-2,TRBJ1-5,ASSLTGVAEPQH
TRBV7-7,TRBJ1-1,ASSPGTGLFSTEAF
TRBV20-1,TRBJ1-1,SARRTPRNTEAF
TRBV4-3,TRBJ2-2,ASSQDQLARTGELF
TRBV3-1,TRBJ2-7,ASSPHGGFSYNEQY
TRBV10-3,TRBJ2-3,AISQGDGADTQY
TRBV5-6,TRBJ1-1,ASSSRPDTEAF
TRBV20-1,TRBJ1-5,SAGDRGQPQH
TRBV3-1,TRBJ1-5,ASSSQGGNQPQH
TRBV5-6,TRBJ1-5,ASSLTGMNSNQPQH
TRBV5-1,TRBJ2-1,ASSPGLAGGFLNEQF
TRBV18,TRBJ1-2,ASSPRDRPYGYT
TRBV30,TRBJ2-3,ACYGSPSGTSTDTQY
TRBV7-2,TRBJ2-1,ASSLEWSSHEQF
TRBV7-2,TRBJ2-3,ASSLERGGRHTQY